The rows below give T cell receptor beta chains drawn from one sample of a study of blood T cell repertoires in COVID-19. Sequenced by immunoSEQ multiplex PCR; TCRdb stores in-frame clones only, minus some. The data show some 270,000 clones, 75% to 95% seen once. Sequences were obtained from PBMCs or T cells enriched from blood (not recorded which). The receptor set was obtained from a man between 35 and 55 years old who had been exposed to COVID-19. CDR3s include the opening cysteine and the closing phenylalanine or tryptophan. Fields, in order: D gene, V gene, J gene, clone size, CDR3 protein, CDR3 DNA. D genes are given only for firm matches. Part of the rows lack a size; the others show once, few, many or a class for expanded clones.

>TRBD1|TRBV5-1|TRBJ1-1|.
CASSPSGQDGAFF
TGCGCCAGCAGTCCCTCGGGACAGGATGGGGCTTTCTTT
>TRBD1|TRBV4-1|TRBJ2-1|.
CASSLRGQGEYYNEQFF
TGCGCCAGCAGCCTACGGGGACAGGGCGAATACTACAATGAGCAGTTCTTC
>TRBD1|TRBV6-6|TRBJ1-5|.
CASSSPGGGNQPQHF
TGTGCCAGCAGTTCTCCAGGGGGTGGCAATCAGCCCCAGCATTTT
>.|TRBV12-3/TRBV12-4|TRBJ2-2|.
CASSRGRELFF
TGTGCCAGCAGTCGGGGTAGGGAGCTGTTTTTT
>.|TRBV9|TRBJ2-5|once
CASSVDPAGSETQYF
TGTGCCAGCAGCGTAGATCCCGCGGGGTCAGAGACCCAGTACTTC
>.|TRBV19|TRBJ1-2|.
CASSPRSHGYTF
TGTGCCAGTAGTCCCCGGAGCCATGGCTACACCTTC
>TRBD2|TRBV10-2|TRBJ2-7|.
CASRHTSGGYPYEQYF
TGCGCCAGCAGACACACTAGCGGGGGGTACCCCTACGAGCAGTACTTC
>TRBD2|TRBV19|TRBJ2-3|once
CASSLQPSGREDTQYF
TGTGCCAGTAGTCTCCAGCCTAGCGGGAGGGAAGATACGCAGTATTTT
>.|TRBV10-3|TRBJ2-7|.
CAISEGQGTYEQYF
TGTGCCATCAGTGAGGGGCAGGGAACCTACGAGCAGTACTTC
>.|TRBV11-3|TRBJ2-2|.
CASSYSGQIVNTGELFF
TGTGCCAGCAGCTATAGTGGACAGATAGTAAACACCGGGGAGCTGTTTTTT
>.|TRBV28|TRBJ1-1|.
CASSLFRRGAPTEAFF
TGTGCCAGCAGTTTATTCCGTCGGGGGGCGCCCACTGAAGCTTTCTTT
>TRBD1|TRBV3-1/TRBV3-2|TRBJ1-3|.
CASSQQGQGFSGNTIYF
TGTGCCAGCAGCCAACAAGGACAGGGCTTCTCTGGAAACACCATATATTTT
>TRBD1|TRBV10-3|TRBJ1-2|once
CAISPGQENYGYTF
TGTGCCATCAGTCCAGGACAGGAGAACTATGGCTACACCTTC
>.|TRBV12-3/TRBV12-4|TRBJ2-3|.
CASSLLDTQYF
TGTGCCAGCAGTTTACTCGATACGCAGTATTTT
>.|TRBV5-1|TRBJ2-2|.
CASSWTPNTGELFF
TGCGCCAGCAGCTGGACACCGAACACCGGGGAGCTGTTTTTT
>TRBD2|TRBV9|TRBJ2-5|.
CASSAGLPQETQYF
TGTGCCAGCAGCGCGGGACTACCCCAAGAGACCCAGTACTTC
>.|TRBV3-1/TRBV3-2|TRBJ2-1|once
CASSRLDRGSYNEQFF
TGTGCCAGCAGCCGTTTAGACAGAGGCTCCTACAATGAGCAGTTCTTC
>.|TRBV5-1|TRBJ2-3|.
CASRQDTSSTYF
TGCGCCAGCAGACAAGATACTAGCTCGACCTATTTT
>TRBD1|TRBV5-4|TRBJ1-1|.
CASSAGQVLWGGHTEAFF
TGTGCCAGCAGCGCGGGACAGGTGCTTTGGGGAGGTCACACTGAAGCTTTCTTT
>.|TRBV3-1/TRBV3-2|TRBJ2-7|.
CASSPSGETTYEQYF
TGTGCCAGCAGCCCATCAGGGGAAACTACCTACGAGCAGTACTTC
>.|TRBV21-1|TRBJ1-5|.
CASSKAITGDNQPQHF
TGTGCCAGCAGCAAGGCCATAACAGGTGACAATCAGCCCCAGCATTTT
>.|TRBV10-3|TRBJ1-1|.
CAISRETSNTEAFF
TGTGCCATCAGCCGAGAGACATCCAACACTGAAGCTTTCTTT
>TRBD1|TRBV19|TRBJ2-1|.
CASIGGTGGSWRNNEQFF
TGTGCCAGTATCGGGGGGACAGGGGGTTCTTGGAGGAACAATGAGCAGTTCTTC
>.|TRBV5-4|TRBJ2-4|.
CASSLGGRLAKNIQYF
TGTGCCAGCAGCTTAGGGGGACGGCTAGCCAAAAACATTCAGTACTTC
>TRBD1|TRBV7-9|TRBJ2-1|.
CASSARDRESDEQFF
TGTGCCAGCAGCGCCCGGGACAGGGAGTCGGATGAGCAGTTCTTC
>TRBD1|TRBV28|TRBJ2-2|.
CASISPRDSLKGTGELFF
TGTGCCAGCATCAGCCCCAGGGACAGCCTAAAGGGCACCGGGGAGCTGTTTTTT
>.|TRBV10-1|TRBJ1-1|.
CASSEGTRSTEAFF
TGCGCCAGCAGTGAGGGGACAAGATCAACTGAAGCTTTCTTT
>.|TRBV5-5|TRBJ1-5|.
CASSLSSGNQPQHF
TGTGCCAGCAGCTTGTCGTCCGGTAATCAGCCCCAGCATTTT
>.|TRBV19|TRBJ1-5|.
CATRTPSSNQPQHF
TGTGCCACCCGTACACCCTCTAGCAATCAGCCCCAGCATTTT
>TRBD1|TRBV19|TRBJ1-5|.
CASSTEGTGLYQPQHF
TGTGCCAGTAGTACAGAGGGGACAGGGTTGTATCAGCCCCAGCATTTT
>TRBD1|TRBV7-9|TRBJ2-7|.
CASSFGRQGYYEQYF
TGTGCCAGCAGCTTCGGTCGACAGGGGTACTACGAGCAGTACTTC
>TRBD2|TRBV30|TRBJ2-6|.
CASPLLAGASGANVLTF
TGTGCCTCCCCCTTACTAGCGGGTGCCTCTGGGGCCAACGTCCTGACTTTC
>TRBD2|TRBV29-1|TRBJ2-2|.
CSVELAGGTGELFF
TGCAGCGTTGAGCTTGCGGGAGGGACCGGGGAGCTGTTTTTT
>TRBD1|TRBV2|TRBJ2-7|.
CASSVWDRLYEQYF
TGTGCCAGCAGTGTGTGGGACAGGTTGTACGAGCAGTACTTC
>TRBD2|TRBV24-1|TRBJ2-1|.
CATSEAGTRSDEQFF
TGTGCCACCAGTGAAGCCGGGACTAGAAGCGATGAGCAGTTCTTC
>.|TRBV9|TRBJ2-1|.
CASSVSTGVLSSYNEQFF
TGTGCCAGCAGCGTATCCACCGGGGTTTTGAGCTCCTACAATGAGCAGTTCTTC
>TRBD1|TRBV10-3|TRBJ1-2|.
CAISSGTAGSYGYTF
TGTGCCATCAGTTCCGGGACAGCAGGCAGCTATGGCTACACCTTC
>TRBD1|TRBV29-1|TRBJ1-2|.
CSARTGTNYGYTF
TGCAGCGCTCGGACAGGGACTAACTATGGCTACACCTTC
>.|TRBV14|TRBJ2-1|.
CASSQSSPDNEQFF
TGTGCCAGCAGCCAATCAAGTCCAGACAATGAGCAGTTCTTC
>TRBD2|TRBV11-3|TRBJ2-7|few
CASRRGGLAGTYEQYF
TGTGCCAGCAGGCGCGGTGGACTAGCGGGAACCTACGAGCAGTACTTC
>TRBD1|TRBV12-5|TRBJ1-3|.
CASGLSQGARGNTIYF
TGTGCTAGTGGTTTGTCGCAGGGGGCGCGAGGAAACACCATATATTTT
>.|TRBV5-1|TRBJ2-1|.
CASSPNFDNEQFF
TGCGCCAGCAGCCCTAACTTTGACAATGAGCAGTTCTTC